Described below is a single T cell receptor beta chain sequence and its context. This sample was included in a study of blood T cell repertoires in COVID-19. CDR3 length: 13 amino acids. CDR1 is SEHNR and CDR2 is FQNEAQ in the germline V gene (reference sequence). V lost 6 bases and J lost 4, with 12 bases in between. Produced via immunoSEQ multiplex PCR; TCRdb's table is partial and in-frame only. The data show about 300,000 clones, about 93% seen once. The TCR was taken from a woman younger than 45 with COVID-19, enrolled during active disease. The sample taken for sequencing was peripheral blood. The V call is TRBV7-9, the J call TRBJ2-5, with D perhaps matching TRBD1 (5 bases). The CDR3 DNA follows: TGTGCCAGCAGTTTCGACAGTAGAGAGACCCAGTACTTC. Its protein product is CASSFDSRETQYF. Full variable domain (missing parts from reference TRBV7-9 and TRBJ2-5): DTGVSQNPRHKITKRGQNVTFRCDPISEHNRLYWYRQTLGQGPEFLTYFQNEAQLEKSRLLSDRFSAERPKGSFSTLEIQRTEQGDSAMYLCASSFDSRETQYFGPGTRLLVL.